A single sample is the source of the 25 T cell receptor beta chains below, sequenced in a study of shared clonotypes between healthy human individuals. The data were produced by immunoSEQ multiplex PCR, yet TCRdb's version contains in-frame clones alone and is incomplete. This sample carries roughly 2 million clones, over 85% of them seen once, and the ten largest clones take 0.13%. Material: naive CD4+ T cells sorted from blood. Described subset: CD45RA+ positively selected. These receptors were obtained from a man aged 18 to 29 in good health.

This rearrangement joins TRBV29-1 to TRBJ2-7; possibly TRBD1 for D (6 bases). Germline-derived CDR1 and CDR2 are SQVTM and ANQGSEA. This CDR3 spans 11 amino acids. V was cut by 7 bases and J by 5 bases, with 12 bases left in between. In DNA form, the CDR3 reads TGCAGCGCAAACCAGGGGCACGAGCAGTACTTC. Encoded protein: CSANQGHEQYF.

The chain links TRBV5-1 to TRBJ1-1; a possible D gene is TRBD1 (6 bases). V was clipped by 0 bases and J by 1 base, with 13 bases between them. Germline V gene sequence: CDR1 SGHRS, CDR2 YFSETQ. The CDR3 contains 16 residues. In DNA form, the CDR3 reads TGCGCCAGCAGCTTGGCCGAAGCGGGGGCGAACACTGAAGCTTTCTTT. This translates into CASSLAEAGANTEAFF.

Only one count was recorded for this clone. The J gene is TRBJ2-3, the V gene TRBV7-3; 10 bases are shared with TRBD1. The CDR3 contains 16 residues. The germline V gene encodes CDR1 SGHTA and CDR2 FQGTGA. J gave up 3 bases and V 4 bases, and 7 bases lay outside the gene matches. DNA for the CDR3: TGTGCCAGCAGCTCCACAGGACAGGGGGGAACAGATACGCAGTATTTT. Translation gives CASSSTGQGGTDTQYF.

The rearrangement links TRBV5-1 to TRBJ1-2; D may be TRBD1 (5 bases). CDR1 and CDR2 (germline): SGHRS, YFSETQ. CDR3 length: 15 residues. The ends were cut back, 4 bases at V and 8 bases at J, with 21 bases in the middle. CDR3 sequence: CASSPVEGKSGGYTF. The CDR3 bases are TGCGCCAGCAGCCCGGTGGAGGGGAAGAGTGGGGGCTACACCTTC.

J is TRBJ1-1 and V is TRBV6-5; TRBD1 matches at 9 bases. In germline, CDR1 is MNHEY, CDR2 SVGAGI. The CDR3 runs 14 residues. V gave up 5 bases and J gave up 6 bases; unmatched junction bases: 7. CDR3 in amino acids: CASSLGQGRAEAFF. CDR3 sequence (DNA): TGTGCCAGCAGTCTCGGACAGGGGCGGGCTGAAGCTTTCTTT.

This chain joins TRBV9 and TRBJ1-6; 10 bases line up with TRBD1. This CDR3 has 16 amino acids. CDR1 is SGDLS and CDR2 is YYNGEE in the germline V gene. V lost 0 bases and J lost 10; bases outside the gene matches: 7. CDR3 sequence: CASSVGLGTGESPLHF. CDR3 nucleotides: TGTGCCAGCAGCGTAGGGCTGGGGACAGGGGAATCACCCCTCCACTTT. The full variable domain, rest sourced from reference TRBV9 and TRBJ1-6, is DSGVTQTPKHLITATGQRVTLRCSPRSGDLSVYWYQQSLDQGLQFLIQYYNGEERAKGNILERFSAQQFPDLHSELNLSSLELGDSALYFCASSVGLGTGESPLHFGNGTRLTVT.

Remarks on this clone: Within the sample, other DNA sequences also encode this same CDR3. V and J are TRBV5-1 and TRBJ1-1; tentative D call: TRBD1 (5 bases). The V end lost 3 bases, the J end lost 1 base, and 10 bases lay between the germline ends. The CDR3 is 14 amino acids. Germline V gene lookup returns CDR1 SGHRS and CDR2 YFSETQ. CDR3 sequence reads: CASSSGTENTEAFF. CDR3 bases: TGCGCCAGCAGCTCAGGGACCGAGAACACTGAAGCTTTCTTT.

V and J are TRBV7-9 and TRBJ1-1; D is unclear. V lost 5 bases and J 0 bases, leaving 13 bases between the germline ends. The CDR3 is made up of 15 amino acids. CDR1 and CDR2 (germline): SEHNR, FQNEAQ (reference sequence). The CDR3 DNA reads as TGTGCCAGCAGCCTCATGGGGAATATGAACACTGAAGCTTTCTTT. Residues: CASSLMGNMNTEAFF.

The CDR3 region is CASSYNFRDSEAFF. The DNA of the CDR3 is TGTGCCAGCAGCTACAACTTCCGGGACAGCGAAGCTTTCTTT. The chain couples TRBV5-6 to TRBJ1-1; 7 bases align to TRBD1. Trimming at V came to 3 bases and at J to 8 bases, leaving 10 bases not matched to a gene. Germline V gene sequence: CDR1 SGHDT, CDR2 YYEEEE. This CDR3 has 14 residues.

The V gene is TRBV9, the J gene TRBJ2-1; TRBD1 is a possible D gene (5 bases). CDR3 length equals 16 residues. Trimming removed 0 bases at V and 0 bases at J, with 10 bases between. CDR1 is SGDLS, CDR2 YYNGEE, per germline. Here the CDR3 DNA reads TGTGCCAGCAGCGTAGGGCAGGGAAGCTCCTACAATGAGCAGTTCTTC. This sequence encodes CASSVGQGSSYNEQFF.

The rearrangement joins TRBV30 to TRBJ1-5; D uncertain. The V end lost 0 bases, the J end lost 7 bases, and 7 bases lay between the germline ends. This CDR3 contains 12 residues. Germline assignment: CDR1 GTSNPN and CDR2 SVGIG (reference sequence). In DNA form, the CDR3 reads TGTGCCTGGAGTGTAGCGAACCAGCCCCAGCATTTT. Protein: CAWSVANQPQHF. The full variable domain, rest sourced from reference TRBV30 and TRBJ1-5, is SQTIHQWPATLVQPVGSPLSLECTVEGTSNPNLYWYRQAAGRGLQLLFYSVGIGQISSEVPQNLSASRPQDRQFILSSKKLLLSDSGFYLCAWSVANQPQHFGDGTRLSIL.

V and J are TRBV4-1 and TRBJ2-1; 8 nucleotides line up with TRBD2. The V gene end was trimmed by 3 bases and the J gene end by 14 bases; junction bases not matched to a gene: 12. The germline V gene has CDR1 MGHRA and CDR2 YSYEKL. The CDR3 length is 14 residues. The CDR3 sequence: CASSQGSLKRGKFF. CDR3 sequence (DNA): TGCGCCAGCAGCCAGGGGTCGTTGAAGCGGGGGAAGTTCTTC.

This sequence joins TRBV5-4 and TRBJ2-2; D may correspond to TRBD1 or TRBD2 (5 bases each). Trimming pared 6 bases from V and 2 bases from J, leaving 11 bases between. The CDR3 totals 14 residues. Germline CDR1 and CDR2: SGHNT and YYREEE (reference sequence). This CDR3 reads CASIEGPNTGELFF. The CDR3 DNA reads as TGTGCCAGCATAGAGGGGCCTAACACCGGGGAGCTGTTTTTT.

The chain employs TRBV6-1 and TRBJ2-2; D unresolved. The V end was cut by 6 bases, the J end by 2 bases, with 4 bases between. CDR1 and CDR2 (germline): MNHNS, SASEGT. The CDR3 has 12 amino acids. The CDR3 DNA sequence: TGTGCCAGCAGACACAACACCGGGGAGCTGTTTTTT. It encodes CASRHNTGELFF.

The DNA for the CDR3 is TGTGCCCGTTCAAGGGGTAGCAATCAGCCCCAGCATTTT. This codes for CARSRGSNQPQHF. The chain has TRBV30 and TRBJ1-5, with D maybe TRBD1 (5 bases). The CDR3 covers 13 residues. The V gene lost 8 bases and the J gene lost 0 bases, with 11 bases spanning the gap. The germline CDR1 and CDR2 sequences are GTSNPN and SVGIG (reference sequence).

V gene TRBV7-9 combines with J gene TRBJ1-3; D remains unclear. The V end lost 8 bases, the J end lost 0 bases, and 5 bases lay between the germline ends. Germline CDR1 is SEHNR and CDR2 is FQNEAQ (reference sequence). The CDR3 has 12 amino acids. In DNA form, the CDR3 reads TGTGCCAGCTTCCCCTCTGGAAACACCATATATTTT. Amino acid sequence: CASFPSGNTIYF. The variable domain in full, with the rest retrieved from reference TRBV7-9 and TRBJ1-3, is DTGVSQNPRHKITKRGQNVTFRCDPISEHNRLYWYRQTLGQGPEFLTYFQNEAQLEKSRLLSDRFSAERPKGSFSTLEIQRTEQGDSAMYLCASFPSGNTIYFGEGSWLTVV.

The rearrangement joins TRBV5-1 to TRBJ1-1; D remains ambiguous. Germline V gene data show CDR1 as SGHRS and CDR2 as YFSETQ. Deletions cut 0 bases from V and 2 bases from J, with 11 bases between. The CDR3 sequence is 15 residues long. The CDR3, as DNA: TGCGCCAGCAGCTTGGGTCAGGTCTATAACACTGAAGCTTTCTTT. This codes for CASSLGQVYNTEAFF.

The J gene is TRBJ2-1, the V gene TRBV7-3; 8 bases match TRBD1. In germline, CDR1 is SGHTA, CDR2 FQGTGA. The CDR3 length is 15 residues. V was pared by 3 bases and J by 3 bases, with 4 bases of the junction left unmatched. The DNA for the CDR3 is TGTGCCAGCAGCTTCGACAGGGGTGTCTACAATGAGCAGTTCTTC. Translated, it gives CASSFDRGVYNEQFF.

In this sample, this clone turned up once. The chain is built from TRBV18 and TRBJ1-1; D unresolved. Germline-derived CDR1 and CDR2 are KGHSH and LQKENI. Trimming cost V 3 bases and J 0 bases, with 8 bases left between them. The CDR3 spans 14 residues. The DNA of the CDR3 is TGTGCCAGCTCACCGGGAAGCATGAACACTGAAGCTTTCTTT. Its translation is CASSPGSMNTEAFF.

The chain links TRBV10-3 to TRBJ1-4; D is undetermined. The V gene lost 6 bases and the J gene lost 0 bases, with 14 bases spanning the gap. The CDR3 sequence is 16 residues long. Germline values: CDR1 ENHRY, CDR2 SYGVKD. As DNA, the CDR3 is TGTGCCATCAGCCGCGCCGGGCAATCAACTAATGAAAAACTGTTTTTT. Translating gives CAISRAGQSTNEKLFF.

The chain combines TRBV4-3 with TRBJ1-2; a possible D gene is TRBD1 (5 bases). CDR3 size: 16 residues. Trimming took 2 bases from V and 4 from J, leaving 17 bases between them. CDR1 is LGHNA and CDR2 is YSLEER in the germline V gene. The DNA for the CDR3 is TGCGCCAGCAGCCAACTCAGTGGGGGTGCCACCTATGGCTACACCTTC. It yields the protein CASSQLSGGATYGYTF.

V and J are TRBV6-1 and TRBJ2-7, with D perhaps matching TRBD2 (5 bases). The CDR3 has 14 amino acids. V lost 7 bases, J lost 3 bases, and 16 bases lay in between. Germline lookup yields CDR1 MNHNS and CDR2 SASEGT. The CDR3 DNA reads TGTGCCAGCACGAGAGGAGGTCTTAACTACGAGCAGTACTTC. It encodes CASTRGGLNYEQYF.

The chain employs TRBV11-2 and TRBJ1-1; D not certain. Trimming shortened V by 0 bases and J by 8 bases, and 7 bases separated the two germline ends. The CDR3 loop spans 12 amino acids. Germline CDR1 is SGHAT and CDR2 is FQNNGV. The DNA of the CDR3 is TGTGCCAGCAGCTTAGATGGAGTGGAAGCTTTCTTT. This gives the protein CASSLDGVEAFF.

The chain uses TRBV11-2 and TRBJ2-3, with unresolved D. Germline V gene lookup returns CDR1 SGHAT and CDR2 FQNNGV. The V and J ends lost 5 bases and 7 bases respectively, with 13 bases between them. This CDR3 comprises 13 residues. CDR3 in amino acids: CASSTISRHTQYF. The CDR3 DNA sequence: TGTGCCAGCAGCACTATATCGCGGCATACGCAGTATTTT. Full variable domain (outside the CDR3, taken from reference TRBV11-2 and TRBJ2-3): EAGVAQSPRYKIIEKRQSVAFWCNPISGHATLYWYQQILGQGPKLLIQFQNNGVVDDSQLPKDRFSAERLKGVDSTLKIQPAKLEDSAVYLCASSTISRHTQYFGPGTRLTVL.

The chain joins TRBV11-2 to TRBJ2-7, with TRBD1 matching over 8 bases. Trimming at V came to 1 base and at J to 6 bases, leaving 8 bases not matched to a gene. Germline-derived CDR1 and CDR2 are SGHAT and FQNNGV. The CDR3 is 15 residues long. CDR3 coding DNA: TGTGCCAGCAGCTTAGTGCCGGACAGGGCGGTCGAGCAGTACTTC. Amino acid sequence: CASSLVPDRAVEQYF.